This record concerns one T cell receptor beta chain sequence. It lacks a known antigen. Base qualities are not recorded, but no much larger clone differs from it by a single base. Using the deep immunoSEQ assay, TCR CDR3 regions were amplified from genomic DNA by multiplex PCR. Extracted genomic DNA from each cell subset was distributed evenly across all wells of several immunoSEQ 96-well plates, and each plate was treated as a replicate. For sorted subsets, each replicate PCR was loaded with 150 to 250 ng genomic DNA, equivalent to approximately 33,000 T cell genomes. The purified libraries were quantified using a Qubit 3.0 fluorometer, sized with a Bioanalyzer 2100, and then quantified again using the KAPA Library Quantification kit. Each immunoSEQ 96-well plate was sequenced on its own single-read 150-cycle Illumina NextSeq 550 flow cell. Regarding the original processing steps: Because only junctional sequences without quality scores were contained in the immunoSEQ output, filtering matching that applied to full-length reads could not be performed. Sequences were annotated with PyIR, a Python wrapper for IgBLAST v1.9, using IMGT germline references to assign V/J genes and CDR3. Reads with weak V/J assignments (E-value above 1e-6), missing CDR3, stop codons, out-of-frame junctions, or ambiguous translated residues were removed. V3J clonotypes were defined by identical inferred V gene, J gene, and CDR3 amino acid sequence. Percentage overlap between repertoires was computed as shared unique clonotypes divided by the size of the smaller repertoire. RTK rarefaction, the Chao1 estimator, and Recon v2.1 estimates of unobserved clonotypes were used to assess repertoire richness. Generation probabilities were computed with OLGA for all TCRbeta clonotypes obtained by the gDNA method from a handful of donors. Held by TCRdb, this immuneACCESS table contains in-frame sequences only and omits some clones. Under half of the omission traces to an unresolved V gene where checked; the cause of the rest is unknown. The D gene and trimming were derived from the DNA, and the V and J assignments and clone size from that table. The sample table lists 300,000 or so clones, over 65% of them with a count of one. The ten biggest clones cover around a tenth of the sample.

The donors were healthy, HIV-negative adults who had no recently reported acute infections or vaccinations. Every donor was a Caucasian adult living in Nashville, Tennessee, USA. CD4+ T cells were enriched through magnetic negative selection, after which naive cells were positively selected on CD45RA and the remaining negative fraction served as the memory subset. Blood was collected by leukapheresis, and PBMCs were isolated by Ficoll-Histopaque density gradient centrifugation and then cryopreserved in liquid nitrogen vapor phase. Purity and quantity of every magnetically sorted T cell population were checked by analytical flow cytometry. Genomic DNA was isolated from every sorted fraction and measured by UV absorbance on a Nanodrop 2000c. These data are taken from a study of shared clonotypes between healthy human individuals (dated by TCRdb to 2020 to 2021). Looking at the study overall: A few men and two women, aged 18 to 49 years, made up the cohort. Different laboratories and diverse techniques were used to prepare libraries and sequence TCR repertoires, to increase sequencing depth and limit assay-specific biases. Between about 0.8 and 8.9 billion PBMCs per donor were obtained by leukapheresis. For each donor, CD4 naive and CD4 memory were each run on three plates, CD8 naive on two plates, and CD8 memory on one plate. To estimate repertoire size and how much clonotypes are shared between individuals, the study performed deep sequencing of blood TCR repertoires from 4 to 6 healthy adults. Study-level results and caveats: Pairwise subsampling indicated that sequencing depth was expected to affect the degree of clonotype sharing among donors. Even with the large sequencing depth, rarefaction of the sorted-subset datasets indicated that sequencing was incomplete. Higher generation probabilities were observed for clonotypes shared by all four sorted-subset donors than for non-shared clonotypes. Because the study included only a small number of donors, the genetic and exposure-history diversity represented was limited. Sharing across four donors was observed for around 4.8% of naive CD4, over 3% of naive CD8, 2% to 2.5% of memory CD4, and over 0.3% of memory CD8 clonotypes. Sampling was restricted to blood, and TCR repertoires in tissue are likely to differ from TCR repertoires in blood. Naive subsets generally had larger estimated clonotype richness than memory subsets did.

The germline ends are 11 bases apart after V is trimmed by 2 bases and J by 4 bases. The CDR3 starts with the cysteine, ends with the phenylalanine, and has 15 residues. Here the CDR3 DNA is all that survives: 45 bases in frame from base 1. Via the germline V gene, CDR1 is SGHVS and CDR2 FQNEAQ. Sequencing was carried out using memory CD4+ T cells sorted from blood. The cell subset or site label, read with the paper, signifies: CD45RA-negative fraction. The clonotype comes from a man in his thirties or forties in good health. This receptor chain uses TRBV7-8 and TRBJ1-4; the D gene cannot be resolved reliably. CDR3 protein: CASSLRPDRNEKLFF. In nucleotide form, the sequence is TGTGCCAGCAGCTTACGGCCAGACCGTAATGAAAAACTGTTTTTT.